This TCR beta chain is drawn from a study of T cell changes during pregnancy in multiple sclerosis. This clone was seen just once. The V gene lost 5 bases and the J gene lost 0 bases, with 13 bases spanning the gap. The CDR3 has 15 residues. Germline V gene data show CDR1 as SEHNR and CDR2 as FQNEAQ (reference sequence). Profiling relied on immunoSEQ multiplex PCR, and the TCRdb table lists in-frame clones only, not all of them. Altogether approximately 84,000 clones are present, about 95% being singletons, with the ten largest covering 2.5%. This specimen was peripheral blood, taken in the third trimester of pregnancy. The chain links TRBV7-9 to TRBJ1-1, with D maybe TRBD1 (6 bases). This receptor was identified in a female donor with multiple sclerosis, enrolled in a pregnancy study. Written as DNA, the CDR3 is TGTGCCAGCAGCCCAAGGGGGAGCCTGAACACTGAAGCTTTCTTT. Translating gives CASSPRGSLNTEAFF.